This T cell receptor (beta chain) was captured by sequencing in a study of CD8 T cells in Susac syndrome. Findings and limits, study-wide: A relatively small number of individuals underwent TCR sequencing and HLA analysis.

TCR beta sequencing was performed on blood CD8+ and CD4+ T cells. Points on this clonotype: The antigen is unknown.

Random hexamers served to reverse transcribe roughly 0.45 to 1 ug RNA. Multiplex PCR with immunoSEQ amplified the TCR beta CDR3 across 54 Vbeta and 13 Jbeta. Each CDR3 protein gets one entry after TCRdb re-called the immunoSEQ multiplex PCR reads with MiXCR. In the table there are about 210,000 distinct CDR3 sequences, 85% to 95% of which are singletons. The origin of this receptor is a human donor in good health. What was sequenced was CD4+ T cells from PBMCs.

The CDR3 nucleotides read TGCGCCAGCAGGCCCATTCTAGCGGGACCCTACAATGAGCAGTTCTTC. Amino acids: CASRPILAGPYNEQFF. This chain joins TRBV5-1 and TRBJ2-1; 9 bases match TRBD2. This CDR3 has 16 amino acids. V gave up 5 bases and J gave up 2 bases; unmatched junction bases: 8. The V gene's germline CDR1 is SGHRS and CDR2 YFSETQ. The full variable domain, rest sourced from reference TRBV5-1 and TRBJ2-1, is KAGVTQTPRYLIKTRGQQVTLSCSPISGHRSVSWYQQTPGQGLQFLFEYFSETQRNKGNFPGRFSGRQFSNSRSEMNVSTLELGDSALYLCASRPILAGPYNEQFFGPGTRLTVL.